This TCR beta chain was recorded in a study of neoadjuvant anti-PD-1 for oral cavity cancer. Study overall: Patients without progression received a fourth nivolumab dose around day 43, then surgical resection on days 50-56.

Patients had HPV-negative, locally advanced oral cavity squamous cell carcinoma. No culture or expansion preceded analysis of these blood cells. Whole-study results and caveats: PBMC Gini-index clonality exceeded responders' in non-responders post-nivolumab.

This clone turned up a few times. The target antigen is unknown. V lost 1 base to trimming and J lost 12 bases; unmatched junction nucleotides: 11. The CDR3 has 16 amino acids. Germline CDR1 SEHNR, CDR2 FQNEAQ (reference sequence). Sequencing used immunoSEQ multiplex PCR; TCRdb keeps in-frame clones, though not all of them. Among tens of thousands of clones listed, about 83% were seen once. The material was PBMCs, obtained before nivolumab (anti-PD-1) treatment. V gene TRBV7-9 combines with J gene TRBJ2-1; 11 nucleotides agree with TRBD2. This clonotype was sampled from a person aged 40-85 years with oral cavity squamous cell carcinoma. The CDR3: CASSLDAGLAAPGQFF. CDR3 in DNA: TGTGCCAGCAGCTTAGACGCGGGACTAGCGGCGCCGGGGCAGTTCTTC.